Below are 14 T cell receptor beta chains sequenced from a single sample in a study of T cell changes during pregnancy in multiple sclerosis. Sequencing used immunoSEQ multiplex PCR; TCRdb keeps in-frame clones, though not all of them. The sample has some 99,000 clones; roughly nine tenths are singletons. Sequenced material: peripheral blood, taken after pregnancy. The receptors here all came from a female donor in good health, enrolled as a control in a pregnancy study.

The chain employs TRBV29-1 and TRBJ2-7, with D possibly being TRBD2 (5 bases). Trimming pared 6 bases from V and 0 bases from J, leaving 15 bases between. The CDR3 contains 14 residues. Germline CDR1 SQVTM, CDR2 ANQGSEA. In nucleotides, the CDR3 is TGCAGCGTCGGTAGGCTAGCCCCCTCCTACGAGCAGTACTTC. As protein: CSVGRLAPSYEQYF.

V usage is TRBV28 and J usage is TRBJ2-5; D unclear. This CDR3 comprises 13 residues. CDR1 and CDR2 from the germline V gene are MDHEN and SYDVKM. V was shortened by 4 bases and J by 7 bases, with 13 bases between the two germline ends. The DNA of the CDR3 is TGTGCCAGCAGTTCCCCCTCTACTGTGACCCAGTACTTC. Translation gives CASSSPSTVTQYF.

This clone has just one count. The chain couples TRBV19 to TRBJ2-2; 9 bases agree with TRBD2. CDR3 length: 16 residues. J lost 5 bases, V lost 11 bases, and 15 bases had no gene match. The germline CDR1 and CDR2 sequences are LNHDA and SQIVND (reference sequence). The CDR3 here is CASGLAGLTGTGELFF. As DNA, the CDR3 is TGTGCCTCCGGGCTAGCGGGGTTGACGGGGACCGGGGAGCTGTTTTTT.

This sequence joins TRBV6-5 and TRBJ2-7, with TRBD1 matching 8 bases. From germline, CDR1 is MNHEY and CDR2 SVGAGI. Unmatched junction bases numbered 8, after V lost 4 bases and J lost 3 bases. The CDR3 is 15 residues long. As DNA, the CDR3 is TGTGCCAGCAGTTTAAATCCCGGGACAGGCTACGAGCAGTACTTC. Residues: CASSLNPGTGYEQYF.

The V gene is TRBV28, the J gene TRBJ1-1, with TRBD1 identical over 7 bases. V dropped 1 base and J dropped 1; count of bases not matched to a gene: 9. The germline CDR1 and CDR2 sequences are MDHEN and SYDVKM. The CDR3 totals 17 residues. Here the CDR3 reads CASSLYRGARWNTEAFF. CDR3 bases: TGTGCCAGCAGTTTATACAGGGGAGCGAGGTGGAACACTGAAGCTTTCTTT.

This rearrangement joins TRBV7-8 to TRBJ1-1; 8 bases align to TRBD1. The length of the CDR3 is 14 residues. CDR1 SGHVS and CDR2 FQNEAQ come from the germline V gene. The ends lost 5 bases at V and 8 bases at J; junction bases unmatched: 10. CDR3 protein: CASSPHRQGYEAFF. The CDR3 DNA follows: TGTGCCAGCAGCCCTCACCGACAGGGGTACGAAGCTTTCTTT.

The V call is TRBV5-6, the J call TRBJ2-7; D not resolved. This CDR3 region has 14 residues. CDR1 SGHDT and CDR2 YYEEEE come from the germline V gene. Trimming removed 5 bases at V and 2 bases at J, with 14 bases between. This CDR3 is CASSFRVAAYEQYF. The DNA for the CDR3 is TGTGCCAGCAGTTTCCGGGTGGCCGCCTACGAGCAGTACTTC.

This rearrangement joins TRBV27 to TRBJ2-7, with 14 positions matching TRBD2. J lost 2 bases, V lost 5 bases, and 8 bases had no gene match. This CDR3 is built from 17 residues. CDR1 is MNHEY, CDR2 SMNVEV, per germline (reference sequence). The CDR3 DNA sequence: TGTGCCAGCAGTCCTGGGACTAGCGGGAGTATCACCTACGAGCAGTACTTC. Protein: CASSPGTSGSITYEQYF.

The rearrangement links TRBV11-3 to TRBJ2-5; D ambiguous. The CDR3 is 14 amino acids. CDR1 and CDR2 from the germline V gene are SGHNT and YENEEA. With 4 bases removed from V and 2 bases from J, the gap between germline ends came to 11 bases. DNA of the CDR3: TGTGCCAGCAGCTCCTATTCGAAGCAAGAGACCCAGTACTTC. It is translated as CASSSYSKQETQYF.

The V gene is TRBV7-9, the J gene TRBJ1-4, with a tentative D call TRBD1 (5 bases). The CDR3 loop spans 13 amino acids. Germline V gene sequence: CDR1 SEHNR, CDR2 FQNEAQ (reference sequence). With 8 bases removed from V and 3 bases from J, the gap between germline ends came to 10 bases. Written as DNA, the CDR3 is TGTGCCAGCCAGGGCTTGTCTAATGAAAAACTGTTTTTT. It translates to CASQGLSNEKLFF.

This chain links TRBV6-1 with TRBJ1-5; D is perhaps TRBD1 (5 bases). Germline V CDR1 and CDR2: MNHNS, SASEGT. Trimming stripped 1 base from V and 0 bases from J, with 13 bases between. The CDR3 length is 17 residues. CDR3 protein: CASSEGYGGFSNQPQHF. Written as DNA, the CDR3 is TGTGCCAGCAGTGAAGGGTACGGGGGATTTAGCAATCAGCCCCAGCATTTT.

V and J are TRBV5-1 and TRBJ2-7, with TRBD1 matching 9 bases. This CDR3 region has 13 residues. CDR1 and CDR2 from the germline V gene are SGHRS and YFSETQ. Losses at the gene ends were 5 bases for V and 7 bases for J; bases not matched to a gene: 7. The CDR3 region is CASSSGTGREQYF. CDR3 bases: TGCGCCAGCAGTTCCGGGACAGGGCGAGAGCAGTACTTC.

Notes on this clone: Other nucleotide sequences in the sample specify the same CDR3. CDR3 DNA: TGTGCCAGCTCACCGGGGCAGAACACTGAAGCTTTCTTT. Translating it yields CASSPGQNTEAFF. The rearrangement uses TRBV18 and TRBJ1-1; tentative D call: TRBD1 (5 bases). This CDR3 region has 13 residues. Germline V gene data show CDR1 as KGHSH and CDR2 as LQKENI. V gave up 3 bases and J gave up 1 base, with 6 bases separating them.

The genes are TRBV20-1 and TRBJ2-2; possible D gene TRBD1, 5 bases. The CDR3 spans 11 residues. V lost 5 bases, J lost 7 bases, and 8 bases lay in between. The germline V gene has CDR1 DFQATT and CDR2 SNEGSKA (reference sequence). The CDR3 DNA is TGCAGTGCTCAGGGATACGGGGAGCTGTTTTTT. Encoded protein: CSAQGYGELFF.